The rows below give T cell receptor beta chains drawn from one sample of a study of blood T cell repertoires in COVID-19. TCRdb's copy holds only in-frame clones and misses some; the assay was immunoSEQ multiplex PCR. This sample yields under 200,000 clones, of which around 86% are seen a single time; 7% to 8% belongs to the top ten. Sample: peripheral blood. These receptors originate from a woman of 80 years or more in a cohort sampled during active or convalescent COVID-19. The CDR3 runs from the conserved cysteine through the conserved F or W. A D gene is named only where the DNA matches it firmly. A row's size may be missing; if present it is once, few, many or a size class.

clone size	D gene	V gene	J gene	CDR3 DNA	CDR3 protein
.	TRBD1	TRBV30	TRBJ2-7	TGTGCCTGGAGTCCTGACAGGGGGTACGAGCAGTACTTC	CAWSPDRGYEQYF
.	TRBD1	TRBV5-4	TRBJ1-1	TGTGCCAGCAGGCCGGGACAGGGGGCCCCGAACACTGAAGCTTTCTTT	CASRPGQGAPNTEAFF
once	TRBD1	TRBV19	TRBJ1-2	TGTGCCAGTAGTAGGGACAGCATCTATGGCTACACCTTC	CASSRDSIYGYTF
.	.	TRBV6-5	TRBJ1-2	TGTGCCAGCAGTTACTCTCCCCCCTTAGACTATGGCTACACCTTC	CASSYSPPLDYGYTF
.	.	TRBV11-3	TRBJ2-7	TGTGCCAGCAGCTTTGATAGCTCCTACGAGCAGTACTTC	CASSFDSSYEQYF
many	TRBD1	TRBV5-4	TRBJ1-2	TGTGCCAGCGCCAAACAGGGGGGATCCTATGGCTACACCTTC	CASAKQGGSYGYTF
.	TRBD2	TRBV2	TRBJ2-1	TGTGCCGGCCGGGGACTAGCGGGAGAAGAGCAGTTCTTC	CAGRGLAGEEQFF
.	.	TRBV9	TRBJ1-4	TGTGCCAGCAGCGTAGGGGTCAGGGGCTATGAAAAACTGTTTTTT	CASSVGVRGYEKLFF
.	TRBD1	TRBV18	TRBJ2-3	TGTGCCAGCTCACGGCCGGGACAGGGGGCAACAGATACGCAGTATTTT	CASSRPGQGATDTQYF
.	TRBD1	TRBV30	TRBJ1-1	TGTGCCCGGCAGGGGGGGAACACTGAAGCTTTCTTT	CARQGGNTEAFF
.	TRBD2	TRBV5-5	TRBJ2-2	TGTGCCAGCAGCCCCCGCGGACTAGCGGGAGGTAACACCGGGGAGCTGTTTTTT	CASSPRGLAGGNTGELFF
.	.	TRBV7-2	TRBJ1-2	TGTGCCAGCAGCTCAGGGGTTACCTATGGCTACACCTTC	CASSSGVTYGYTF
.	.	TRBV2	TRBJ2-1	TGTGCCAGCAGTCCATTCGGGACCTACAATGAGCAGTTCTTC	CASSPFGTYNEQFF
.	TRBD1	TRBV5-1	TRBJ2-3	TGCGCCAGCAGCTTGGACATGACAGGGGCGACAGATACGCAGTATTTT	CASSLDMTGATDTQYF
.	TRBD1	TRBV5-1	TRBJ2-5	TGCGCCAGCAGCATGCCTGGGGGACAGGGAAAAGAGACCCAGTACTTC	CASSMPGGQGKETQYF
.	TRBD2	TRBV25-1	TRBJ2-1	TGTGCCAGCAGGGGCGGGGGGAACTACAATGAGCAGTTCTTC	CASRGGGNYNEQFF
once	.	TRBV28	TRBJ1-2	TGTGCCAGCAGCGACCTTCATGGGGCCCGCTATGGCTACACCTTC	CASSDLHGARYGYTF
.	.	TRBV6-4	TRBJ1-4	TGTGCCAGCAGTGACTCGACGGGAGGAAAACTGTTTTTT	CASSDSTGGKLFF
.	.	TRBV7-2	TRBJ2-1	TGTGCCAGCAGCTTAAGAGCGGTGATATCCTACAATGAGCAGTTCTTC	CASSLRAVISYNEQFF
.	.	TRBV12-3/TRBV12-4	TRBJ1-3	TGTGCCAGCAGTGGGAGCATTGGAAACACCATATATTTT	CASSGSIGNTIYF
.	TRBD1	TRBV9	TRBJ1-4	TGTGCCAGCAGCCGGGGGCAGGGGGTTAATGAAAAACTGTTTTTT	CASSRGQGVNEKLFF
once	TRBD2	TRBV5-8	TRBJ2-7	TGTGCCAGCAGCAACCCCGGGACTAGCGCCTACGAGCAGTACTTC	CASSNPGTSAYEQYF
.	.	TRBV18	TRBJ1-1	TGTGCCAGCTCACCAAAAGGAGAAAACACTGAAGCTTTCTTT	CASSPKGENTEAFF
.	TRBD2	TRBV4-1	TRBJ2-3	TGCGCCAGCAGCCAAGTGGCTAGCGGGGGTCAGAGGACAGATACGCAGTATTTT	CASSQVASGGQRTDTQYF
.	.	TRBV11-2	TRBJ1-2	TGTGCCAGCAGCTTGCAGGGCGGATATGGCTACACCTTC	CASSLQGGYGYTF
.	TRBD1	TRBV5-1	TRBJ1-2	TGCGCCAGCAGCGACACCCGAACAGGGGCACGGGGCTACACCTTC	CASSDTRTGARGYTF
.	.	TRBV5-1	TRBJ2-7	TGCGCCAGCAGCTTAGGGCCCGACAGAGAGCAGTACTTC	CASSLGPDREQYF
.	TRBD1	TRBV30	TRBJ1-2	TGTGCCTGGAGTCCCACCCGACAGGGTGAAGGCTACACCTTC	CAWSPTRQGEGYTF
.	.	TRBV5-1	TRBJ1-1	TGCGCCAGCAGAAGGTGGGGCTCGGACACTGAAGCTTTCTTT	CASRRWGSDTEAFF
.	.	TRBV14	TRBJ1-2	TGTGCCAGCAGCCAAGGGGCGGGCTTCGGCTATGGCTACACCTTC	CASSQGAGFGYGYTF
.	TRBD1	TRBV5-1	TRBJ2-2	TGCGCCAGCAGCCTATCGACAGGGGGCTCGTCCGGGGAGCTGTTTTTT	CASSLSTGGSSGELFF
.	TRBD1	TRBV4-3	TRBJ1-4	TGCGCCAGCAGCCTAAGGGACAGGTCGGGTGAAAAACTGTTTTTT	CASSLRDRSGEKLFF
.	.	TRBV19	TRBJ2-2	TGTGCCAGTAGTATAGGGGACATAGACACCGGGGAGCTGTTTTTT	CASSIGDIDTGELFF
.	TRBD1	TRBV9	TRBJ1-2	TGTGCCAGCAGCGGACAGTGGGACAGTAACTATGGCTACACCTTC	CASSGQWDSNYGYTF
few	TRBD1	TRBV2	TRBJ2-5	TGTGCCAGCAGTCACAGGGGGGCTAGAGAGACCCAGTACTTC	CASSHRGARETQYF
.	TRBD2	TRBV7-7	TRBJ2-2	TGTGCTAGCAGCCCCCAACTAGCGGGGGAAGGGGAGCTGTTTTTT	CASSPQLAGEGELFF
.	.	TRBV6-6	TRBJ1-2	TGTGCCAGCAGTCGAACAGGGAAGGCGGACGGCTATGGCTACACCTTC	CASSRTGKADGYGYTF